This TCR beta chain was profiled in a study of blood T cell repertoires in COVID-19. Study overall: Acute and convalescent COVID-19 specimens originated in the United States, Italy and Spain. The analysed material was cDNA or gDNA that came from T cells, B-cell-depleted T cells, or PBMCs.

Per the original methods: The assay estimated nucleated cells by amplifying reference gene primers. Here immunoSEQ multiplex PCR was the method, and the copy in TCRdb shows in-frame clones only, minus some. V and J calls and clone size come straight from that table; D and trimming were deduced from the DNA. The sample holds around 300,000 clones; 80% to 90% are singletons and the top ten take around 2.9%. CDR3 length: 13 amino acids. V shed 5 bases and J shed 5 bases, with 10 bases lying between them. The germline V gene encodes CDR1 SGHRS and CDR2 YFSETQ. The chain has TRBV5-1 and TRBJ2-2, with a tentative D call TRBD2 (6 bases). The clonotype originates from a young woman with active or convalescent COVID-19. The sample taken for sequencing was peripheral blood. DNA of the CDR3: TGCGCCAGCAGGAGAGCGGGTACCGGGGAGCTGTTTTTT. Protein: CASRRAGTGELFF.